This entry concerns a single T cell receptor beta chain. Antigen: not known. The data were produced by immunoSEQ multiplex PCR, yet TCRdb's version contains in-frame clones alone and is incomplete. Altogether 40,000 to 45,000 clones are present, more than 70% being singletons, with the ten largest covering around 5.1%. V lost 6 bases and J lost 12; bases outside the gene matches: 9. The CDR3 has 14 residues. Germline values: CDR1 MNHNS, CDR2 SASEGT. This sample was taken from a study of OX40 agonist ivuxolimab in advanced cancers. The overall study: Patients were dosed intravenously with ivuxolimab at 0.01 to 10 mg/kg every 2 weeks. People who had prior anti-PD-1, anti-PD-L1 or anti-CTLA-4 therapy could take part, and 35% to 50% had some. Overall study results and limits: In the expanded peripheral T cells, antigen specificity was never determined.

The source was CD4+ or CD8+ T cells sorted from blood, collected in a trial of the OX40 agonist ivuxolimab. The TCR sequence derives from an adult with an advanced solid tumor such as melanoma, head and neck, liver or kidney cancer. The chain is built from TRBV6-1 and TRBJ2-1; 12 bases fit TRBD2. The chain's CDR3 is CASSSGLAGRTQFF. The CDR3 DNA follows: TGTGCCAGCAGCTCGGGACTAGCGGGTCGGACGCAGTTCTTC.